The 25 T cell receptor beta chains reported below all come from one sample, sequenced in a study of cytomegalovirus exposure and HLA in healthy donors. Amplification used 60 Vbeta primers and 13 Jbeta primers. Measured with immunoSEQ multiplex PCR; TCRdb has only the in-frame clones, and not every one. The sample records 87,000 or so clones, roughly 79% being singletons. Material for sequencing was PBMCs. The origin of the receptors is a woman aged 35 to 49 in good health and CMV-seronegative.

This clone has more than one count but fewer than ten. The chain has TRBV28 and TRBJ1-2; 7 bases map to TRBD1. V dropped 6 bases and J dropped 0; count of bases not matched to a gene: 13. The length of the CDR3 is 17 residues. CDR1 and CDR2 from the germline V gene are MDHEN and SYDVKM. The CDR3, as DNA: TGTGCCAGCAGCTCTGGACAGGCCAGAAGGTCTAACTATGGCTACACCTTC. Its protein product is CASSSGQARRSNYGYTF.

This clone was picked up one time. This sequence joins TRBV7-6 and TRBJ2-7; D might be TRBD2 (5 bases). Germline CDR1 reads SGHVS; CDR2 reads FNYEAQ. The CDR3 totals 12 residues. V was shortened by 5 bases and J by 5 bases, with 10 bases between the two germline ends. DNA for the CDR3: TGTGCCAGCAGCCACAGTAGCGACGAGCAGTACTTC. Its protein product is CASSHSSDEQYF. The full variable domain, rest sourced from reference TRBV7-6 and TRBJ2-7, is GAGVSQSPRYKVTKRGQDVALRCDPISGHVSLYWYRQALGQGPEFLTYFNYEAQQDKSGLPNDRFSAERPEGSISTLTIQRTEQRDSAMYRCASSHSSDEQYFGPGTRLTVT.

This chain connects TRBV30 to TRBJ2-5; TRBD2 matches 7 bases. J gave up 5 bases and V 3 bases, and 15 bases lay outside the gene matches. This CDR3 comprises 16 residues. Germline lookup yields CDR1 GTSNPN and CDR2 SVGIG (reference sequence). In nucleotides, the CDR3 is TGTGCCTGGAGCCCTGCTCGGCGGGGGTTTGGGGAGACCCAGTACTTC. This gives the protein CAWSPARRGFGETQYF. The full variable domain, its missing parts supplied by reference TRBV30 and TRBJ2-5, is SQTIHQWPATLVQPVGSPLSLECTVEGTSNPNLYWYRQAAGRGLQLLFYSVGIGQISSEVPQNLSASRPQDRQFILSSKKLLLSDSGFYLCAWSPARRGFGETQYFGPGTRLLVL.

This clone has just one count. The V and J genes are TRBV2 and TRBJ1-2; D possibly corresponds to TRBD1 (5 bases). V gave up 3 bases and J gave up 6 bases, with 11 bases separating them. Germline CDR1 is SNHLY and CDR2 is FYNNEI. The CDR3 totals 13 residues. CDR3 region: CASSDRVENGYTF. The CDR3 DNA reads TGTGCCAGCAGTGACAGGGTGGAAAATGGCTACACCTTC.

The rearrangement joins TRBV13 to TRBJ2-1, with 10 bases aligning to TRBD1. Trimming cost V 4 bases and J 6 bases; bases outside gene matches: 6. Germline loops: CDR1 PRHDT, CDR2 FYEKMQ (reference sequence). This CDR3 is built from 15 residues. Here the CDR3 DNA reads TGTGCCAGCAGCTCCGGGACAGGGGAGGGCAATGAGCAGTTCTTC. Translation: CASSSGTGEGNEQFF. Full variable domain (missing parts from reference TRBV13 and TRBJ2-1): AAGVIQSPRHLIKEKRETATLKCYPIPRHDTVYWYQQGPGQDPQFLISFYEKMQSDKGSIPDRFSAQQFSDYHSELNMSSLELGDSALYFCASSSGTGEGNEQFFGPGTRLTVL.

The gene calls are TRBV7-2 and TRBJ2-1; 11 nucleotides align to TRBD2. CDR1 SGHTA and CDR2 FQGNSA come from the germline V gene. V lost 3 bases, J lost 4 bases, and 5 bases stayed unmatched. The CDR3 is 16 residues long. This CDR3 reads CASSLGSGGVYNEQFF. The CDR3, as DNA: TGTGCCAGCAGCTTGGGTAGCGGGGGGGTTTACAATGAGCAGTTCTTC.

Remarks on this clone: The CDR3 end shows no conserved phenylalanine or tryptophan, and so a read error is likely. Because the CDR3's place on the DNA is in doubt, the DNA is left out and the CDR3 is given as listed by TCRdb. The rearrangement joins TRBV2 to TRBJ1-1. CDR1 is SNHLY, CDR2 FYNNEI, per germline. 13 amino acids form the CDR3, both terminal residues included. The chain's CDR3 is CASSGQANTEALV.

This sequence joins TRBV7-7 and TRBJ1-1, with D unresolved. Trimming took 5 bases from V and 1 from J, leaving 8 bases between them. Per the germline V gene, CDR1 is SSHAT and CDR2 is FNYEAQ (reference sequence). The CDR3 consists of 13 residues. The CDR3 DNA follows: TGTGCCAGCAGCCGGAGCAGGAACACTGAAGCTTTCTTT. It translates to CASSRSRNTEAFF. Full variable domain (rest looked up from reference TRBV7-7 and TRBJ1-1): GAGVSQSPRYKVTKRGQDVTLRCDPISSHATLYWYQQALGQGPEFLTYFNYEAQPDKSGLPSDRFSAERPEGSISTLTIQRTEQRDSAMYRCASSRSRNTEAFFGQGTRLTVV.

The CDR3 sequence: CASRSSGQFEYGYTF. The CDR3 nucleotides are TGTGCCAGCAGGTCTTCGGGACAGTTTGAGTATGGCTACACCTTC. The rearrangement joins TRBV7-9 to TRBJ1-2, with 7 bases aligning to TRBD1. The CDR3 is made up of 15 amino acids. The V segment lost 6 bases and the J segment 5 bases; nucleotides outside the gene matches: 12. Germline V CDR1 and CDR2: SEHNR, FQNEAQ (reference sequence).

This rearrangement joins TRBV4-1 to TRBJ2-7; no firm D call. CDR1 is MGHRA, CDR2 YSYEKL, per germline. V gave up 3 bases and J gave up 6 bases, with 9 bases separating them. This CDR3 region has 12 residues. This CDR3 is CASSHLTGEQYF. The CDR3 region has the DNA TGCGCCAGCAGCCATCTAACTGGCGAGCAGTACTTC.

The chain combines TRBV6-8 with TRBJ1-1; possibly TRBD1 for D (5 bases). The CDR3 consists of 16 residues. V was clipped by 2 bases and J by 5 bases, with 18 bases between them. CDR1 is MNHGY and CDR2 is SAAAGT in the germline V gene. The chain's CDR3 is CASSYTTWAGGTEAFF. The CDR3 bases are TGTGCCAGCAGTTACACAACCTGGGCGGGGGGGACTGAAGCTTTCTTT.

This clone was seen a few times. The CDR3: CASSLAGNTGELFF. The DNA for the CDR3 is TGTGCCAGCAGCTTGGCGGGGAACACCGGGGAGCTGTTTTTT. The chain carries TRBV7-6 and TRBJ2-2; weak D call: TRBD2 (5 bases). The length of the CDR3 is 14 residues. Trimming took 3 bases from V and 1 from J, leaving 6 bases between them. The germline V gene encodes CDR1 SGHVS and CDR2 FNYEAQ.

This clone was seen only once. The rearrangement uses TRBV6-5 and TRBJ1-6, with D unresolved. The CDR3 has 15 residues. The V gene lost 0 bases and the J gene lost 6 bases, with 9 bases spanning the gap. Germline loops: CDR1 MNHEY, CDR2 SVGAGI. The CDR3, as DNA: TGTGCCAGCAGTTACTCGAGAGTTAGTAATTCACCCCTCCACTTT. It is translated as CASSYSRVSNSPLHF.

The V gene is TRBV9, the J gene TRBJ2-2; D gene unclear. Germline V gene lookup returns CDR1 SGDLS and CDR2 YYNGEE. The V end lost 4 bases, the J end lost 6 bases, and 7 bases lay between the germline ends. This CDR3 is built from 12 residues. The CDR3 DNA reads TGTGCCAGCAGCCCGACATCCGGGGAGCTGTTTTTT. This translates into CASSPTSGELFF. Full variable domain (missing parts from reference TRBV9 and TRBJ2-2): DSGVTQTPKHLITATGQRVTLRCSPRSGDLSVYWYQQSLDQGLQFLIQYYNGEERAKGNILERFSAQQFPDLHSELNLSSLELGDSALYFCASSPTSGELFFGEGSRLTVL.

The chain joins TRBV4-1 to TRBJ1-2; TRBD1 might be the D (5 bases). V was clipped by 2 bases and J by 4 bases, with 11 bases between them. Germline V gene data show CDR1 as MGHRA and CDR2 as YSYEKL. This CDR3 comprises 14 residues. The CDR3 region has the DNA TGCGCCAGCAGCCAAAATAGGGGTACCTATGGCTACACCTTC. This encodes CASSQNRGTYGYTF.

The chain combines TRBV27 with TRBJ2-6; D not certain. The germline V gene encodes CDR1 MNHEY and CDR2 SMNVEV (reference sequence). Trimming pared 2 bases from V and 0 bases from J, leaving 5 bases between. This CDR3 has 15 residues. The CDR3 spells CASSLVVSGANVLTF. The CDR3 nucleotides are TGTGCCAGCAGTTTAGTAGTCTCTGGGGCCAACGTCCTGACTTTC.

The rearrangement links TRBV7-9 to TRBJ1-6; D possibly corresponds to TRBD1 (5 bases). This CDR3 has 14 residues. V lost 3 bases and J lost 5, with 8 bases in between. Germline CDR1 is SEHNR and CDR2 is FQNEAQ (reference sequence). The CDR3: CASSLGLNNSPLHF. CDR3 in DNA: TGTGCCAGCAGCTTGGGACTGAATAATTCACCCCTCCACTTT.

The J gene is TRBJ1-5, the V gene TRBV18; D is unclear. This CDR3 is built from 14 residues. The germline gives CDR1 KGHSH, CDR2 LQKENI. Trimming left V 1 base short and J 7 bases short, with 11 bases between. Here the CDR3 reads CASSPQPREQPQHF. Written as DNA, the CDR3 is TGTGCCAGCTCACCACAGCCGAGGGAACAGCCCCAGCATTTT.

V and J are TRBV5-1 and TRBJ1-2; D might be TRBD1 (5 bases). This CDR3 contains 13 residues. Germline CDR1 and CDR2: SGHRS and YFSETQ. V lost 4 bases and J 5 bases, leaving 12 bases between the germline ends. The CDR3 loop is CASSMRQSYGYTF. CDR3 nucleotide sequence: TGCGCCAGCAGCATGAGACAGTCATATGGCTACACCTTC.

CDR3 protein: CASSSQTSGGRYQETQYF. In nucleotides, the CDR3 is TGCGCCAGCAGCTCCCAAACTAGCGGGGGGCGATACCAAGAGACCCAGTACTTC. The rearrangement joins TRBV5-1 to TRBJ2-5; 12 nucleotides align to TRBD2. Germline lookup yields CDR1 SGHRS and CDR2 YFSETQ. V lost 3 bases and J lost 0; bases outside the gene matches: 9. There are 18 residues in the CDR3.

The chain couples TRBV2 to TRBJ1-2, with 10 bases identical to TRBD1. Trimming at V came to 6 bases and at J to 7 bases, leaving 2 bases not matched to a gene. Germline V gives CDR1 SNHLY, CDR2 FYNNEI. The CDR3 extends over 12 amino acids. The DNA for the CDR3 is TGTGCCAGCAGGACAGGGGGCGGTGGCTACACCTTC. Its translation is CASRTGGGGYTF.

This clone was seen many times. The rearrangement links TRBV29-1 to TRBJ1-2, with a weak D call TRBD1 (5 bases). CDR1 is SQVTM, CDR2 ANQGSEA, per germline. CDR3 length: 11 amino acids. Trimming took 6 bases from V and 6 from J, leaving 11 bases between them. The CDR3 nucleotides read TGCAGCGTCTTTCACAGGAATGGCTACACCTTC. This gives the protein CSVFHRNGYTF.

V is TRBV10-3 and J is TRBJ2-7; 8 nucleotides match TRBD2. Losses at the gene ends were 3 bases for V and 2 bases for J; bases not matched to a gene: 6. Germline CDR1 ENHRY, CDR2 SYGVKD. This CDR3 is built from 15 residues. CDR3 nucleotide sequence: TGTGCCATCAGTGATTGGACTAGCTCAGCCTACGAGCAGTACTTC. Translated, it gives CAISDWTSSAYEQYF.

This clone was seen once. The chain links TRBV27 to TRBJ1-4; 9 nucleotides line up with TRBD1. V dropped 5 bases and J dropped 2; count of bases not matched to a gene: 3. CDR1 MNHEY and CDR2 SMNVEV come from the germline V gene (reference sequence). The CDR3 length is 15 residues. CDR3 sequence reads: CASSPGTGTNEKLFF. The CDR3, as DNA: TGTGCCAGCAGTCCCGGGACAGGGACTAATGAAAAACTGTTTTTT.

This clone has a handful of counts. The V gene is TRBV10-3, the J gene TRBJ1-1; D unresolved. Germline V gene lookup returns CDR1 ENHRY and CDR2 SYGVKD. The V gene lost 6 bases and the J gene lost 4 bases, with 15 bases spanning the gap. There are 14 residues in the CDR3. Here the CDR3 reads CAISRDTPATEAFF. CDR3 nucleotide sequence: TGTGCCATCAGCCGCGACACGCCTGCCACTGAAGCTTTCTTT.